This T cell receptor beta chain was sequenced during a study of chemoradiotherapy in HPV16-positive cancers (dated by TCRdb to between 2021 and 2023). About the full investigation: Using functional T-cell assays on cells from a couple of HPV16-positive patients, the researchers defined candidate HPV-specific T-cell clones and common TCR motifs. TCR repertoires from over 75 patients with HPV-related cancers were then used to track the candidate HPV-specific TCRs and motifs. The study asked whether T-cell immunity against the HPV oncoproteins E6 and E7 changes during chemoradiotherapy and whether it affects survival.

Repertoires were sampled repeatedly over the course of chemoradiotherapy, so clonal expansion could be followed in the tumor microenvironment. Library preparation employed the immunoSEQ multiplex PCR assay. As stored in TCRdb, this immuneACCESS dataset retains in-frame rearrangements with V and J assigned. A fraction of the clones does not appear; measured against another copy, unresolved V genes explain less than half of the discrepancy, and the remainder lacks a known reason. The sample profile shows 2,000 or so clones; almost 90% of them were found once. Roughly 10% of the sample is in the top ten clones. Concerning this clone itself: Its antigen is still unknown. Base qualities were left out, and no much larger clone turns up one base away.

What the study reported, not specific to this receptor: Expansion of candidate HPV-specific clones and E7-related TCR motifs was observed in the tumor microenvironment during treatment, whereas no such expansion was observed for non-HPV-specific T cells. Only two HPV16-positive patients were used to derive the functional definition of HPV-specific T cells, and the survival association was reported for HPV16-positive patients. Among HPV16-positive patients, expansion of HPV-responsive T cells during chemoradiotherapy was associated with better recurrence-free survival.

The sequence derives from a human donor with HPV-associated anogenital cancer. Here the sequenced sample was tumor tissue, taken from a patient who underwent chemoradiotherapy.

Read as DNA, the sequence is TGTGCCAGCAGCCCCGGACAGGGGAGGAATTCACCCCTCCACTTT. Translated, it gives CASSPGQGRNSPLHF. This chain joins TRBV13 to TRBJ1-6; a stretch of 9 junction bases matches TRBD1. Unmatched junction bases come to 6, with V trimmed by 5 bases and J by 7 bases. CDR1 PRHDT and CDR2 FYEKMQ were looked up in the germline V gene (reference sequence). Inclusive of the bounding cysteine and phenylalanine, the CDR3 is 15 residues long. Only the CDR3 portion is preserved as DNA: 45 bases, with reading frame beginning at the first base.